These 27 T cell receptor beta chains were all obtained from the same sample, sequenced in a study of cytomegalovirus exposure and HLA in healthy donors. The PCR was carried out with 60 Vbeta primers and 13 Jbeta primers. Produced via immunoSEQ multiplex PCR; TCRdb's table is partial and in-frame only. The sample includes approximately 110,000 clones, 76% of them seen just once. Sequencing was done on a sample of PBMCs. The receptor set was obtained from a man aged 35-49 years in good health and CMV-seropositive.

The chain has TRBV5-1 and TRBJ2-5, with 7 bases fitting TRBD1. CDR3 size: 15 residues. Germline-derived CDR1 and CDR2 are SGHRS and YFSETQ. Losses at the gene ends were 8 bases for V and 0 bases for J; bases not matched to a gene: 10. The chain's CDR3 is CASTKGAVYQETQYF. The CDR3 nucleotides read TGCGCCAGTACGAAGGGGGCCGTCTACCAAGAGACCCAGTACTTC.

The V call is TRBV5-4, the J call TRBJ1-4; maybe TRBD1 (6 bases). The CDR3 is 13 amino acids. The V gene's germline CDR1 is SGHNT and CDR2 YYREEE (reference sequence). Between the trimmed V and J ends, which lost 0 bases and 6 bases, there was a span of 6 bases. CDR3 residues: CASSLDRDEKLFF. CDR3 DNA: TGTGCCAGCAGCTTGGACAGGGATGAAAAACTGTTTTTT.

The chain has TRBV5-1 and TRBJ1-1; 10 bases fit TRBD1. V lost 0 bases to trimming and J lost 10 bases; unmatched junction nucleotides: 9. CDR3 length: 15 residues. Germline V lookup: CDR1 SGHRS, CDR2 YFSETQ. CDR3 in DNA: TGCGCCAGCAGCTTGGGATCGACAGGGGGCTTGGTAGCTTTCTTT. Translated: CASSLGSTGGLVAFF.

There are a few counts of this clone. The CDR3 reads CASSSPGTNYGYTF. The CDR3 nucleotides are TGTGCCAGCAGTTCCCCCGGGACTAACTATGGCTACACCTTC. This rearrangement joins TRBV27 to TRBJ1-2; D remains ambiguous. Germline assignment: CDR1 MNHEY and CDR2 SMNVEV (reference sequence). There are 14 residues in the CDR3. Trimming pared 4 bases from V and 0 bases from J, leaving 9 bases between.

The genes are TRBV18 and TRBJ2-1; 11 bases match TRBD2. CDR1 and CDR2 from the germline V gene are KGHSH and LQKENI. The V and J ends lost 2 bases and 8 bases, in that order; junction bases with no gene match: 2. The CDR3 spans 14 residues. The CDR3 nucleotides read TGTGCCAGCTCACCAACTAGCGGGAGTGATGAGCAGTTCTTC. Translation gives CASSPTSGSDEQFF.

The chain combines TRBV19 with TRBJ1-6; TRBD1 matches 7 bases. With 3 bases clipped from V and 6 bases from J, the junction kept 5 bases outside the gene matches. The germline CDR1 and CDR2 sequences are LNHDA and SQIVND (reference sequence). The CDR3 runs to 15 residues. CDR3 nucleotides: TGTGCCAGTAGTATCGGACAGGCGAGTAATTCACCCCTCCACTTT. Translating it yields CASSIGQASNSPLHF.

V gene TRBV30 combines with J gene TRBJ1-1; no definite D call. Germline V lookup: CDR1 GTSNPN, CDR2 SVGIG (reference sequence). This CDR3 has 11 residues. Trimming stripped 0 bases from V and 7 bases from J, with 6 bases between. The CDR3 nucleotides read TGTGCCTGGAGTGTACGGAGTGAAGCTTTCTTT. It codes for CAWSVRSEAFF.

This sequence joins TRBV4-3 and TRBJ1-2; weak D call: TRBD1 (5 bases). Between the trimmed V and J ends, which lost 1 base and 7 bases, there was a span of 10 bases. The CDR3 totals 13 residues. CDR1 is LGHNA and CDR2 is YSLEER in the germline V gene. DNA for the CDR3: TGCGCCAGCAGCCAAGCTCAGGGCCGTGGCTACACCTTC. Translated, it gives CASSQAQGRGYTF.

The genes are TRBV28 and TRBJ2-7, with 7 bases identical to TRBD2. Germline V gives CDR1 MDHEN, CDR2 SYDVKM. The J segment lost 1 base and the V segment lost 10 bases, leaving 13 bases of the junction unmatched. CDR3 size: 15 residues. CDR3: CATYEEGSGSYEQYF. The CDR3 nucleotides read TGTGCCACCTACGAGGAAGGTAGCGGGTCCTACGAGCAGTACTTC.

The chain employs TRBV4-3 and TRBJ2-2; D is possibly TRBD2 (6 bases). The CDR3 is 15 residues long. The germline V gene has CDR1 LGHNA and CDR2 YSLEER. The ends were cut back, 2 bases at V and 2 bases at J, with 9 bases in the middle. CDR3 residues: CASSQPDYNTGELFF. The DNA of the CDR3 is TGCGCCAGCAGCCAACCGGACTACAACACCGGGGAGCTGTTTTTT.

With respect to this clone: The junction departs from germline at one end; a sequencing error may be responsible. This rearrangement joins TRBV30 to TRBJ2-5; 9 positions match TRBD1. CDR3 length: 11 residues. Germline V CDR1 and CDR2: GTSNPN, SVGIG (reference sequence). CDR3 sequence: CAWSVSDRGNF. For the CDR3, the DNA is TGTGCCTGGAGTGTATCGGACAGGGGTAACTTC.

This chain uses TRBV7-2 with TRBJ1-2; weak D call: TRBD1 (6 bases). Germline assignment: CDR1 SGHTA and CDR2 FQGNSA. Trimming took off 7 bases at V and 0 bases at J, with 12 bases between the two ends. The CDR3 sequence is 14 residues long. CDR3 residues: CASNEGGANYGYTF. CDR3 bases: TGTGCCAGCAACGAGGGGGGGGCTAACTATGGCTACACCTTC. Filled out from reference TRBV7-2 and TRBJ1-2, the complete variable domain reads GAGVSQSPSNKVTEKGKDVELRCDPISGHTALYWYRQSLGQGLEFLIYFQGNSAPDKSGLPSDRFSAERTGGSVSTLTIQRTQQEDSAVYLCASNEGGANYGYTFGSGTRLTVV.

The chain combines TRBV28 with TRBJ2-3, with a possible D match to TRBD1 (5 bases). CDR1 is MDHEN, CDR2 SYDVKM, per germline. CDR3 length equals 13 residues. V dropped 2 bases and J dropped 8 bases, with 11 bases sitting between them. This CDR3 reads CASSLPGQGTQYF. CDR3 bases: TGTGCCAGCAGTTTACCAGGGCAAGGTACGCAGTATTTT.

The chain uses TRBV28 and TRBJ2-2, with D unclear. V was trimmed by 3 bases and J by 1 base, leaving 6 bases between them. Per germline, CDR1 MDHEN and CDR2 SYDVKM. The CDR3 has 14 residues. CDR3 DNA sequence: TGTGCCAGCAGTTTCTCAGGGAACACCGGGGAGCTGTTTTTT. It translates to CASSFSGNTGELFF.

This clone was observed a single time. This rearrangement joins TRBV7-2 to TRBJ1-5; 12 bases map to TRBD1. Germline CDR1 reads SGHTA; CDR2 reads FQGNSA. The CDR3 totals 17 residues. Germline trimming cut 4 bases from V and 0 bases from J; bases unmatched to any gene: 4. The CDR3 loop is CASSSPGQGASNQPQHF. The CDR3 coding sequence is TGTGCCAGCAGCTCTCCGGGACAGGGGGCTAGCAATCAGCCCCAGCATTTT.

This clone is a singleton in its sample. V gene TRBV19 combines with J gene TRBJ2-3; TRBD1 is a possible D gene (6 bases). V was trimmed by 5 bases and J by 4 bases, leaving 13 bases between them. Germline V gene data show CDR1 as LNHDA and CDR2 as SQIVND (reference sequence). This CDR3 spans 14 amino acids. CDR3 region: CASSGQFGPDTQYF. CDR3 sequence (DNA): TGTGCCAGTAGTGGACAGTTCGGGCCAGATACGCAGTATTTT.

The CDR3 DNA sequence: TGTGCCAGCAGTTTATCCTACGACAGTAACTATGGCTACACCTTC. This codes for CASSLSYDSNYGYTF. The chain recombines TRBV27 with TRBJ1-2; possibly TRBD1 for D (5 bases). The germline V and J ends were trimmed by 0 bases and 1 base, with 9 bases remaining between them. Germline V gives CDR1 MNHEY, CDR2 SMNVEV (reference sequence). The CDR3 spans 15 residues.

The J gene is TRBJ1-2, the V gene TRBV30, with TRBD1 as a possible D gene (5 bases). The germline V gene has CDR1 GTSNPN and CDR2 SVGIG (reference sequence). With 3 bases removed from V and 4 bases from J, the gap between germline ends came to 9 bases. The CDR3 contains 12 residues. The CDR3: CAWSGRAYGYTF. CDR3 DNA sequence: TGTGCCTGGAGCGGCAGGGCCTATGGCTACACCTTC.

This clone has just a few counts. The chain carries TRBV11-1 and TRBJ2-1; D is ambiguous. The CDR3 has 14 amino acids. The V and J ends lost 1 base and 9 bases respectively, with 13 bases between them. The germline V gene has CDR1 SGHAT and CDR2 FQDESV (reference sequence). The CDR3 bases are TGTGCCAGCAGCTTAGTTTTCTTGGTGGCTGAGCAGTTCTTC. As protein: CASSLVFLVAEQFF.

Only a few counts were recorded for this clone. The chain is built from TRBV7-3 and TRBJ1-1; possible D gene TRBD1, 5 bases. V was trimmed by 2 bases and J by 4 bases, leaving 8 bases between them. Germline V gene lookup returns CDR1 SGHTA and CDR2 FQGTGA. This CDR3 comprises 13 residues. The CDR3 region has the DNA TGTGCCAGCAGCTTAGGGGGGGGCACTGAAGCTTTCTTT. Translated: CASSLGGGTEAFF. The whole variable domain, remainder taken from reference TRBV7-3 and TRBJ1-1, is GAGVSQTPSNKVTEKGKYVELRCDPISGHTALYWYRQSLGQGPEFLIYFQGTGAADDSGLPNDRFFAVRPEGSVSTLKIQRTERGDSAVYLCASSLGGGTEAFFGQGTRLTVV.

V gene TRBV9 combines with J gene TRBJ2-2, with 11 positions matching TRBD2. The CDR3 has 15 amino acids. V shed 5 bases, J shed 8 bases, and the junction held 8 bases outside the gene matches. The germline V gene has CDR1 SGDLS and CDR2 YYNGEE. The chain's CDR3 is CASRGLAGGPGELFF. The CDR3 DNA is TGTGCCAGCAGGGGGCTAGCGGGGGGCCCGGGGGAGCTGTTTTTT.

The chain employs TRBV7-2 and TRBJ2-2; a possible D gene is TRBD1 (5 bases). Germline V gene sequence: CDR1 SGHTA, CDR2 FQGNSA. The CDR3 covers 15 residues. V shed 2 bases and J shed 7 bases, with 14 bases lying between them. The CDR3: CASSLMGRNGGELFF. CDR3 in DNA: TGTGCCAGCAGCTTAATGGGGCGGAACGGCGGGGAGCTGTTTTTT. Looking up the rest from reference TRBV7-2 and TRBJ2-2 gives the full variable domain: GAGVSQSPSNKVTEKGKDVELRCDPISGHTALYWYRQSLGQGLEFLIYFQGNSAPDKSGLPSDRFSAERTGGSVSTLTIQRTQQEDSAVYLCASSLMGRNGGELFFGEGSRLTVL.

The gene calls are TRBV10-3 and TRBJ2-3; weak D call: TRBD2 (6 bases). The germline V gene has CDR1 ENHRY and CDR2 SYGVKD. Trimming left V 5 bases short and J 1 base short, with 16 bases between. The CDR3 length is 16 residues. This chain's CDR3 is CAISPGGEHGTDTQYF. CDR3 in DNA: TGTGCCATCAGTCCCGGAGGGGAGCATGGCACAGATACGCAGTATTTT.

This clone was counted a single time. The chain uses TRBV27 and TRBJ2-5; a weak D match, TRBD2 (7 bases). V gave up 2 bases and J gave up 2 bases, with 15 bases separating them. The CDR3 runs 16 residues. CDR1 is MNHEY, CDR2 SMNVEV, per germline (reference sequence). CDR3 region: CASSLTGGGRQETQYF. The CDR3 DNA reads TGTGCCAGCAGTTTAACGGGGGGCGGTAGACAAGAGACCCAGTACTTC.

The rearrangement links TRBV11-3 to TRBJ2-7; D may be TRBD1 (5 bases). The CDR3 length is 15 residues. Germline CDR1 and CDR2: SGHNT and YENEEA. V shed 5 bases and J shed 0 bases, with 14 bases lying between them. The CDR3 loop is CASSQGDPPSYEQYF. The CDR3 nucleotides read TGTGCCAGCAGCCAGGGCGACCCACCCTCCTACGAGCAGTACTTC.

V gene TRBV14 combines with J gene TRBJ2-2; 7 bases line up with TRBD1. V lost 1 base to trimming and J lost 7 bases; unmatched junction nucleotides: 6. Germline-derived CDR1 and CDR2 are SGHDN and FVKESK. The CDR3 extends over 15 amino acids. In DNA form, the CDR3 reads TGTGCCAGCAGCCAAGCCAATACAGGGGTCGGGGAGCTGTTTTTT. This codes for CASSQANTGVGELFF.

This clone has just a few counts. The rearrangement joins TRBV6-1 to TRBJ1-5; D might be TRBD1 (6 bases). CDR1 is MNHNS and CDR2 is SASEGT in the germline V gene. The CDR3 has 14 residues. Trimming took off 6 bases at V and 11 bases at J, with 20 bases between the two ends. The CDR3 DNA reads TGTGCCAGCAGACTACAGGGCGGGCCCCCGGCCCAGCATTTT. It encodes CASRLQGGPPAQHF.